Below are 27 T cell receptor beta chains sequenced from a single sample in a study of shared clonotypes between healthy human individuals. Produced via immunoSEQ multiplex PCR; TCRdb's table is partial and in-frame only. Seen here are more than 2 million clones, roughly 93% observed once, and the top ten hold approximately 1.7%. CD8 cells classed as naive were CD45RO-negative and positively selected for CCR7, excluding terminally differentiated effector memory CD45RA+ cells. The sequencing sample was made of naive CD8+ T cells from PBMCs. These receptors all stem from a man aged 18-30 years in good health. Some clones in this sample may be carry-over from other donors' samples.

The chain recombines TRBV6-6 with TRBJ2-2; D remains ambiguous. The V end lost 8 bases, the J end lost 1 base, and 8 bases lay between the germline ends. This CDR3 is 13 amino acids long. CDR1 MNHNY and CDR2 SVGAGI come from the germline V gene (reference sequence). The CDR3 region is CASGSGNTGELFF. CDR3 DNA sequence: TGTGCCAGCGGTTCGGGGAACACCGGGGAGCTGTTTTTT.

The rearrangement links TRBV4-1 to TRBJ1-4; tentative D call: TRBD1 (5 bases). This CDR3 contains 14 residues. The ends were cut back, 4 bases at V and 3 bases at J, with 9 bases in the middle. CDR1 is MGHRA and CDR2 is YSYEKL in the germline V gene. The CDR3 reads CASSPGGANEKLFF. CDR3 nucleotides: TGCGCCAGCAGCCCGGGAGGGGCTAATGAAAAACTGTTTTTT.

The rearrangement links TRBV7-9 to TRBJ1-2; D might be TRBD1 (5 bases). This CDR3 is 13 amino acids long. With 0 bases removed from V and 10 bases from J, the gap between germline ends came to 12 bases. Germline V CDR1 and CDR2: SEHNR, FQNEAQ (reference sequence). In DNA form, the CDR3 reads TGTGCCAGCAGCTTAGCGGTGTCGGGGGACTACACCTTC. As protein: CASSLAVSGDYTF. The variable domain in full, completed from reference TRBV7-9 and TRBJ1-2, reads DTGVSQNPRHKITKRGQNVTFRCDPISEHNRLYWYRQTLGQGPEFLTYFQNEAQLEKSRLLSDRFSAERPKGSFSTLEIQRTEQGDSAMYLCASSLAVSGDYTFGSGTRLTVV.

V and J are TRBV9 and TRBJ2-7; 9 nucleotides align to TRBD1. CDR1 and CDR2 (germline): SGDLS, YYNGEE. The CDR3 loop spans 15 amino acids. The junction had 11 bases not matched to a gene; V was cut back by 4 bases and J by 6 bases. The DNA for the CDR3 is TGTGCCAGCAGCCCCCCAGGGACAGGGTCCCTCGAGCAGTACTTC. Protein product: CASSPPGTGSLEQYF.

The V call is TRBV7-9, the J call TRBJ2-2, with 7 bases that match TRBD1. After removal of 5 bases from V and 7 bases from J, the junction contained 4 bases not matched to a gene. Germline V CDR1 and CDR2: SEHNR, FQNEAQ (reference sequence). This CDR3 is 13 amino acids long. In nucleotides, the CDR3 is TGTGCCAGCAGCCAGGGGGAGAGCGGGGAGCTGTTTTTT. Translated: CASSQGESGELFF.

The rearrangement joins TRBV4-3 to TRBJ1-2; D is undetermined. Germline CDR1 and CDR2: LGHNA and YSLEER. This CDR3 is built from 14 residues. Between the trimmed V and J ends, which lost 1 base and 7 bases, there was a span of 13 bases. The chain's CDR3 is CASSQVNIGGGYTF. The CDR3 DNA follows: TGCGCCAGCAGCCAAGTTAACATAGGAGGTGGCTACACCTTC.

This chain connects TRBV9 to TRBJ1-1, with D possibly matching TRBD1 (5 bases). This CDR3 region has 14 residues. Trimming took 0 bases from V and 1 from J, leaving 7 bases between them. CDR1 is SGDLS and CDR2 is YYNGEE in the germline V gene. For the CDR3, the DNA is TGTGCCAGCAGCGTAGAACAGGAGAACACTGAAGCTTTCTTT. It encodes CASSVEQENTEAFF.

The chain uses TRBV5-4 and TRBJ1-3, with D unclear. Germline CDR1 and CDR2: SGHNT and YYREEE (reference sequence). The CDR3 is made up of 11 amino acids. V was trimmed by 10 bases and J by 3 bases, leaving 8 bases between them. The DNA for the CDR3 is TGTGCCGCGGCAGTTGGAAACACCATATATTTT. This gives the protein CAAAVGNTIYF.

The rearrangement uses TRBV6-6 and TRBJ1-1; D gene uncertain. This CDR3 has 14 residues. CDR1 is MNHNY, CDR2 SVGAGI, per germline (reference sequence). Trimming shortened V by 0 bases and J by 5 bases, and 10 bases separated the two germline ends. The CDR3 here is CASSYSIPQTEAFF. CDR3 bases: TGTGCCAGCAGTTACTCTATACCTCAGACTGAAGCTTTCTTT.

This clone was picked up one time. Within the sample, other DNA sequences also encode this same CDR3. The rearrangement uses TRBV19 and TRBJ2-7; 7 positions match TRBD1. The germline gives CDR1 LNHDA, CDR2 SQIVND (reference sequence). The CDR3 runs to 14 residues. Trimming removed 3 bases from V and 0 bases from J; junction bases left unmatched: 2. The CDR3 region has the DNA TGTGCCAGTAGTATCAGACAGGGCTCCTACGAGCAGTACTTC. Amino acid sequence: CASSIRQGSYEQYF.

The CDR3 is CAISESIMASNEQFF. CDR3 nucleotides: TGTGCCATCAGTGAGTCGATCATGGCGTCCAATGAGCAGTTCTTC. The J gene is TRBJ2-1, the V gene TRBV10-3; D is uncertain. From germline, CDR1 is ENHRY and CDR2 SYGVKD. The CDR3 is made up of 15 amino acids. Trimming pared 0 bases from V and 6 bases from J, leaving 12 bases between.

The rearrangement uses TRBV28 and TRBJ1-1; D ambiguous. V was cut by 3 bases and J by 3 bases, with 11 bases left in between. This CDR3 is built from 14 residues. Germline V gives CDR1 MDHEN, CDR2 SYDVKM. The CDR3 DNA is TGTGCCAGCAGTTTCCCGGGGAGGGACACTGAAGCTTTCTTT. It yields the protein CASSFPGRDTEAFF.

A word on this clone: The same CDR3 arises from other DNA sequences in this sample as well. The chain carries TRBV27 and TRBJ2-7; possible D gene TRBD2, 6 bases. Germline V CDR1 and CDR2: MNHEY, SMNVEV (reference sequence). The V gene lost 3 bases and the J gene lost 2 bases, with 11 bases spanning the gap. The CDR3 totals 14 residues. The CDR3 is CASSLGSGPYEQYF. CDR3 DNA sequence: TGTGCCAGCAGTTTGGGTAGCGGACCCTACGAGCAGTACTTC.

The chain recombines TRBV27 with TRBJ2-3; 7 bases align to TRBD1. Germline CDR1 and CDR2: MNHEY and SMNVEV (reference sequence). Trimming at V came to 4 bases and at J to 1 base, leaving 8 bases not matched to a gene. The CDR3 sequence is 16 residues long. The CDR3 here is CASSWVGTEGTDTQYF. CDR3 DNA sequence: TGTGCCAGCAGTTGGGTTGGGACAGAGGGCACAGATACGCAGTATTTT.

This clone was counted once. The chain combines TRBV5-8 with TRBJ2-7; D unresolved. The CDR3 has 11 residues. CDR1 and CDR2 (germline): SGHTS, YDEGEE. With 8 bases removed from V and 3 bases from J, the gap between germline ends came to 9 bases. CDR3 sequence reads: CASTAVYEQYF. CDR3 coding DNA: TGTGCCAGTACGGCCGTCTACGAGCAGTACTTC.

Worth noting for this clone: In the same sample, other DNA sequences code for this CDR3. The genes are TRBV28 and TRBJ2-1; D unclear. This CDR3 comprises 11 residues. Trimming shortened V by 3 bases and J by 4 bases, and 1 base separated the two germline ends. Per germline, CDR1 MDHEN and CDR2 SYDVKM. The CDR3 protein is CASSLYNEQFF. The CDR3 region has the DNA TGTGCCAGCAGTTTGTACAATGAGCAGTTCTTC.

DNA of the CDR3: TGTGCCAGCAGCCCGACCAGGGTACAAGAGACCCAGTACTTC. As protein: CASSPTRVQETQYF. V usage is TRBV6-5 and J usage is TRBJ2-5; D may be TRBD1 (5 bases). V was trimmed by 6 bases and J by 2 bases, leaving 13 bases between them. The CDR3 contains 14 residues. CDR1 is MNHEY, CDR2 SVGAGI, per germline.

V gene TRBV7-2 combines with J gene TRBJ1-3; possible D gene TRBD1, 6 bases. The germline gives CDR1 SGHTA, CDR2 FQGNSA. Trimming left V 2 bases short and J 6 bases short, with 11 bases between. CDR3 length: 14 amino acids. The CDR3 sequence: CASSLTGKLNTIYF. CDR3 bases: TGTGCCAGCAGCTTAACAGGGAAGCTAAACACCATATATTTT.

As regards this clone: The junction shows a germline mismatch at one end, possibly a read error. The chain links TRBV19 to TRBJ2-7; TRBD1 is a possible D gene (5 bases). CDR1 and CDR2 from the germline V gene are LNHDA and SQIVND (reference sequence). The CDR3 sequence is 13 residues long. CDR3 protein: CASSLDRDYEQYF. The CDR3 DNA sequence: TGTGCCAGTAGTTTAGACAGAGACTACGAGCAGTACTTC.

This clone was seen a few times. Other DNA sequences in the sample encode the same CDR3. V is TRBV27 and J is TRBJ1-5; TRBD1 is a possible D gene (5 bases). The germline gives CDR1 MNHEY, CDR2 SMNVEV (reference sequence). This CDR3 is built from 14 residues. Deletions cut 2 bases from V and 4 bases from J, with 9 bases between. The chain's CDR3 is CASSLQGSNQPQHF. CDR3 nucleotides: TGTGCCAGCAGTTTACAGGGATCAAATCAGCCCCAGCATTTT.

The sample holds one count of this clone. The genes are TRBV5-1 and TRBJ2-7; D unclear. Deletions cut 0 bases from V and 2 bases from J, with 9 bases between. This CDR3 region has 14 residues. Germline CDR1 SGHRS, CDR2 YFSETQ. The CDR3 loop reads CASSLAGPPYEQYF. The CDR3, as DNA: TGCGCCAGCAGCTTGGCCGGGCCGCCCTACGAGCAGTACTTC. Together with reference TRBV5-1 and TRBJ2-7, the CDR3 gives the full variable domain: KAGVTQTPRYLIKTRGQQVTLSCSPISGHRSVSWYQQTPGQGLQFLFEYFSETQRNKGNFPGRFSGRQFSNSRSEMNVSTLELGDSALYLCASSLAGPPYEQYFGPGTRLTVT.

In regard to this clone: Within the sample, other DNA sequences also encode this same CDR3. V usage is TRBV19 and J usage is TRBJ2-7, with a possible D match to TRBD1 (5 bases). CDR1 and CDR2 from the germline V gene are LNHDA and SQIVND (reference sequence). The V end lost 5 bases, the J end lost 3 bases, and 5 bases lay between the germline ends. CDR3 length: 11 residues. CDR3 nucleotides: TGTGCCAGTAGTGACAGCTACGAGCAGTACTTC. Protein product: CASSDSYEQYF.

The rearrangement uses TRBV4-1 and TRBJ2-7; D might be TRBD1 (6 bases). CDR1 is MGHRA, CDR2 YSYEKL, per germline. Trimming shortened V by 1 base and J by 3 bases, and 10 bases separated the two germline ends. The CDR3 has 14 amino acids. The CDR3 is CASSQGDNYYEQYF. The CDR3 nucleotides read TGCGCCAGCAGCCAAGGGGACAACTACTACGAGCAGTACTTC.

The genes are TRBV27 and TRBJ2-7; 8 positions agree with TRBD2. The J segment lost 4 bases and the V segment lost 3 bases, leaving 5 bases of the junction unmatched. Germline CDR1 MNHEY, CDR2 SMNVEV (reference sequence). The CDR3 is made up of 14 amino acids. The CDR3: CASSFREGRYEQYF. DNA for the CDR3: TGTGCCAGCAGTTTCCGGGAGGGCCGGTACGAGCAGTACTTC.

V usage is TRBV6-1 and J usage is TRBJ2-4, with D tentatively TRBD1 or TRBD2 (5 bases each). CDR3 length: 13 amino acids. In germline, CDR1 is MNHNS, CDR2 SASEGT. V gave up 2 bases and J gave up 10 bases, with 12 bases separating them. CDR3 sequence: CASSERGGSIQYF. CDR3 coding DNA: TGTGCCAGCAGTGAACGGGGCGGTAGTATTCAGTACTTC.

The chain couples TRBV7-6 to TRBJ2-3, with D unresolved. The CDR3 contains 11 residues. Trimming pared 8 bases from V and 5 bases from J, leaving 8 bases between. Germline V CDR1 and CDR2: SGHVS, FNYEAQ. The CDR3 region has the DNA TGTGCCAGCGGCGAAGGAGATACGCAGTATTTT. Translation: CASGEGDTQYF.

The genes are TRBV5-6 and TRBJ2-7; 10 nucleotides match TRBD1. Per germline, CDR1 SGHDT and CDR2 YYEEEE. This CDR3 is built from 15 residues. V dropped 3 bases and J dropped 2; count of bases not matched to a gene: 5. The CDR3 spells CASSSRDRGTYEQYF. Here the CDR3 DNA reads TGTGCCAGCAGCTCCCGGGACAGGGGTACCTACGAGCAGTACTTC.